This T cell receptor beta chain stems from a study of cytomegalovirus exposure and HLA in healthy donors (dated by TCRdb to 2016 to 2017). In terms of the full investigation: According to a later analysis, one platform produced both the approximately 110 validation repertoires and the approximately 670 repertoires of the first cohort. The study aimed to test whether cataloging public T cell receptors could reveal signatures of past pathogen exposure. In addition to the first cohort of 666 subjects, a separate validation cohort of approximately 130 different subjects was used. High-throughput TCR immunosequencing, statistical association of individual TCRs with disease status, and machine learning were combined to predict cytomegalovirus infection status. Overall study results and their limits: A later analysis lacked HLA typing for the validation cohort, so it scored co-occurrence in that cohort across all 130 or so repertoires. The study gave a list of 150 to 200 TCR beta chains associated with cytomegalovirus. A later analysis found that TCRs clustered in the first cohort also tended to co-occur in the approximately 120 validation repertoires, with roughly 95% of cluster scores above 0. In both the original and validation cohorts, the classifier was reported to diagnose cytomegalovirus status with high specificity and sensitivity. According to the authors, the approach could potentially be generalized to other disease states and immunological phenotypes. While some public TCRs were present in many individuals, most TCR sequences turned up only very rarely across donors. In vitro tests confirmed that a few of the cytomegalovirus-associated TCR beta chains recognize cytomegalovirus antigens.

Preparation of the library involved the immunoSEQ multiplex PCR assay. The source study handled its data this way. A statistical classification framework was developed to diagnose cytomegalovirus status using the catalog of TCR beta chain sequences. As stored in TCRdb, this immuneACCESS dataset retains in-frame rearrangements with V and J assigned. A fraction of the clones does not appear; measured against another copy, unresolved V genes explain less than half of the discrepancy, and the remainder lacks a known reason. That table supplies the V and J calls and clone size; D and trimming were determined from the DNA. The table for this sample lists under 70,000 clones; approximately 90% of them were counted only once. The top ten clonotypes cover roughly 1.8% of the sample. CDR1 is given as SGHNT and CDR2 as YYREEE, both from the germline V gene (reference sequence). The germline V end is reduced by 4 bases and the J end by 7 bases; junction bases left unmatched: 9. From its cysteine to its phenylalanine, the CDR3 spans 14 amino acids. Just CDR3 DNA is preserved here, 42 bases in frame from base 1.

Of note for this clone: It has no known antigen specificity. Base qualities are not recorded, but no much larger clone differs from it by a single base.

The donors were included in the validation cohort of roughly 120 subjects, a group kept apart from the roughly 670-subject first cohort. The origin of this receptor is a woman younger than 35 in good health and CMV-seronegative. Sequencing used PBMCs. The chain is made from TRBV5-4 and TRBJ2-7; TRBD1 matches 9 bases in the middle. CDR3 sequence: CASSPGTGIREQYF. DNA sequence: TGTGCCAGCAGCCCCGGGACAGGGATCCGGGAGCAGTACTTC. Extended through the reference TRBV5-4 and TRBJ2-7 proteins, this CDR3 yields the full variable domain: ETGVTQSPTHLIKTRGQQVTLRCSSQSGHNTVSWYQQALGQGPQFIFQYYREEENGRGNFPPRFSGLQFPNYSSELNVNALELDDSALYLCASSPGTGIREQYFGPGTRLTVT.